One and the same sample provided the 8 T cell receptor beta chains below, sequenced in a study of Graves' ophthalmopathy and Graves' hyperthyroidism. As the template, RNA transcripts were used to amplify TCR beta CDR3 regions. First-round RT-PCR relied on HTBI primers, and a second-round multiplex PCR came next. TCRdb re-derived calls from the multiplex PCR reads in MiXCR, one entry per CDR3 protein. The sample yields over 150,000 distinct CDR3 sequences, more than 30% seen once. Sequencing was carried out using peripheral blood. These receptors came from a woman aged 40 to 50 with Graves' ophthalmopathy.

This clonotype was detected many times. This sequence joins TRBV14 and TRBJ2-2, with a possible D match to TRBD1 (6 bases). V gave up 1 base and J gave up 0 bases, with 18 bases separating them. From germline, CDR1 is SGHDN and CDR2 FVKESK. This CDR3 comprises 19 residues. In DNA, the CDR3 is TGTGCCAGCAGCCAAGCGGAGGACAGTCACAACGCGAACACCGGGGAGCTGTTTTTT. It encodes CASSQAEDSHNANTGELFF.

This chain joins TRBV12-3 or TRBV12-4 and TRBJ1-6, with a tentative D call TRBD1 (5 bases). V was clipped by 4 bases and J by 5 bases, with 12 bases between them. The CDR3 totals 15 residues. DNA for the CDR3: TGTGCCAGCAGTTCAGGGCGCTTGAATAATTCACCCCTCCACTTT. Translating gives CASSSGRLNNSPLHF.

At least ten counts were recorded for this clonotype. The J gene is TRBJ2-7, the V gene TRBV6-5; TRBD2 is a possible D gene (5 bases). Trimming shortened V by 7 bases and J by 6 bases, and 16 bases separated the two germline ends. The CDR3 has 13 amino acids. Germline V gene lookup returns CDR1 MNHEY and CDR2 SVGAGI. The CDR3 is CASKRVPTSEQYF. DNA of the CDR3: TGTGCCAGCAAGAGGGTCCCCACCAGCGAGCAGTACTTC.

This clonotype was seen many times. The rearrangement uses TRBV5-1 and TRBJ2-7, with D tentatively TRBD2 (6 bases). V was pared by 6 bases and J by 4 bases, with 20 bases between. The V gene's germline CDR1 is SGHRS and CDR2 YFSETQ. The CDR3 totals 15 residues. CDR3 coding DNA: TGCGCCAGCACTCCCGGTGGAGTCGGGAGATACGAGCAGTACTTC. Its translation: CASTPGGVGRYEQYF.

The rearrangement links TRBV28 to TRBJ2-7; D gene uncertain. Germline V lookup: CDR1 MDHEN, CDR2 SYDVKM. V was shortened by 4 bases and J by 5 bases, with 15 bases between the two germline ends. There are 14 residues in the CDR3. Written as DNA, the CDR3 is TGTGCCAGCAGTTACTCCTGGGAATCCCACGAGCAGTACTTC. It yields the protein CASSYSWESHEQYF.

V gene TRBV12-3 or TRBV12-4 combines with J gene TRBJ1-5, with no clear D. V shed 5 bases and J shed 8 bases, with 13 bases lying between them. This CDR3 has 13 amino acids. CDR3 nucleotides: TGTGCCAGCAGTCCGGGAGGAAGGGAGCCCCAGCATTTT. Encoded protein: CASSPGGREPQHF.

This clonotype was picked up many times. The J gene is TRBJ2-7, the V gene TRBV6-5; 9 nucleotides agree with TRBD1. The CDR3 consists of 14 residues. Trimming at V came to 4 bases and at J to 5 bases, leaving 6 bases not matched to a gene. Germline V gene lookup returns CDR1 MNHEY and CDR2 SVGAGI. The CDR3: CASSFRDRGDEQYF. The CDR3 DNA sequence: TGTGCCAGCAGTTTTAGAGACAGGGGGGACGAGCAGTACTTC.

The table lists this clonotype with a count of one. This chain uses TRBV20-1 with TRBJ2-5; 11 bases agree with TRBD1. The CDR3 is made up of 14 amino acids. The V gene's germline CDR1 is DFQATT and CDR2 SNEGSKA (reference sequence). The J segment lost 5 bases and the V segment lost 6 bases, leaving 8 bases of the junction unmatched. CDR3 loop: CSANPRDRGETQYF. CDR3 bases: TGCAGTGCGAACCCGCGGGACAGGGGGGAGACCCAGTACTTC.